One T cell receptor (beta chain) is described in this entry. Its cognate antigen is unknown. CD45RO/CCR7/CD25/CD127/CD95/CD27 separated CD4+ naive, central memory, regulatory and stem cell-like memory cells by sorting. This specimen belongs to a study of beta chain features in type 1 diabetes. Isolated RNA was reverse transcribed in full, so expressed TCRB transcripts were sequenced. TCRdb's table, derived via immunoSEQ multiplex PCR, lists solely in-frame clones and lacks some. Among approximately 240,000 clones, more than 15% were seen once, and the ten largest hold 0.08% to 0.095%. The study, taken as a whole, reports: In comparison with healthy donors, patients had naive, central memory and Treg TCRB repertoires that appeared more similar. All four CD4+ subsets from Type 1 diabetes patients carried moderately but significantly shorter TCRB CDR3s.

Germline CDR1 and CDR2: MNHEY and SVGAGI. The length of the CDR3 is 14 residues. V was cut by 10 bases and J by 8 bases, with 22 bases left in between. The receptor was isolated from a man between 25 and 39 years old with type 1 diabetes. This chain connects TRBV6-5 to TRBJ2-3, with D possibly matching TRBD1 (6 bases). The source material was naive CD4+ T cells from blood. CDR3 coding DNA: TGTGCCACCCTTTCCGACAGGAACCGTCGTACGCAGTATTTT. Protein product: CATLSDRNRRTQYF.